The sequence of this TCR beta chain was determined in a study of blood T cells in healthy people across ages. The draw of peripheral blood yielded approximately 10 milliliters from each donor. Per-sample PBMC isolation yielded at least 7 million cells. Primed by a sample-barcoded 5' primer and a J-beta primer mix, a second PCR proceeded for about 7 to 11 cycles. A single record per CDR3 protein comes from TCRdb applying MiXCR to the 5' RACE reads. The top ten clones hold over 3.5% of a sample with a few hundred thousand distinct CDR3 sequences, about 29% of them seen once. CDR3 length: 12 amino acids. Germline V gives CDR1 SQVTM, CDR2 ANQGSEA. V lost 8 bases to trimming and J lost 5 bases, with 15 bases between them. The same sample was also used in a study of T cells of mothers and their children. That source notes: Nobody spotted any persistent microchimeric T cell clones.

Sequenced sample: blood. This receptor was taken from a boy between 2 and 15 years old in good health. The rearrangement joins TRBV29-1 to TRBJ2-5; weak D call: TRBD2 (6 bases). The CDR3 DNA reads TGCAGCTCTAGACGTGGGGGGGAGACCCAGTACTTC. This translates into CSSRRGGETQYF. The full variable domain, its missing parts supplied by reference TRBV29-1 and TRBJ2-5, is SAVISQKPSRDICQRGTSLTIQCQVDSQVTMMFWYRQQPGQSLTLIATANQGSEATYESGFVIDKFPISRPNLTFSTLTVSNMSPEDSSIYLCSSRRGGETQYFGPGTRLLVL.